The source of this T cell receptor (beta chain) is a study of T cell responses to AZD1222 COVID-19 vaccine. Sequencing was performed with immunoSEQ multiplex PCR; in TCRdb, only in-frame clones are kept and a portion is missing. This table holds more than 110,000 clones, around 92% found once. The length of the CDR3 is 13 residues. As to this clone: The antigen is undetermined.

Recipients boosted at about 4 weeks or about 12 weeks are pooled. Study results and limitations: Baseline seropositivity occurred in only a handful of AZD1222 recipients.

This clonotype was obtained from an adult who received the AZD1222 COVID-19 vaccine. This chain links TRBV21-1 with TRBJ1-3; the table's D call TRBD1 went unverified against the DNA. TRBV21-1 is reported as a pseudogene. The material was peripheral blood, obtained 28 days after the second AZD1222 dose. The CDR3 sequence: CASRGRAGNTIYF. The CDR3 DNA reads TGTGCCAGCAGGGGGCGCGCCGGAAACACCATATATTTT.